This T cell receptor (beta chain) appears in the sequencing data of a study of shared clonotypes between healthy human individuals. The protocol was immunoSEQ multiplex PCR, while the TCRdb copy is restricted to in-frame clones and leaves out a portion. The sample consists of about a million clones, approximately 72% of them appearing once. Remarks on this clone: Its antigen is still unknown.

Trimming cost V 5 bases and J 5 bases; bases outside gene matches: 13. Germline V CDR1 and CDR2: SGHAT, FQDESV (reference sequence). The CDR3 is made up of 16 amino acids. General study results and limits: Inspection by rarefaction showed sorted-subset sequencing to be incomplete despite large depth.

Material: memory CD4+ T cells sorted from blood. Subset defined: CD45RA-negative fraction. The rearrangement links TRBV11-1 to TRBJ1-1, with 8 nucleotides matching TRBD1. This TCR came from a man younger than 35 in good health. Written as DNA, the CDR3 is TGTGCCAGCAGCCCGCCCCCGGGACAGGCCCGGACTGAAGCTTTCTTT. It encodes CASSPPPGQARTEAFF.